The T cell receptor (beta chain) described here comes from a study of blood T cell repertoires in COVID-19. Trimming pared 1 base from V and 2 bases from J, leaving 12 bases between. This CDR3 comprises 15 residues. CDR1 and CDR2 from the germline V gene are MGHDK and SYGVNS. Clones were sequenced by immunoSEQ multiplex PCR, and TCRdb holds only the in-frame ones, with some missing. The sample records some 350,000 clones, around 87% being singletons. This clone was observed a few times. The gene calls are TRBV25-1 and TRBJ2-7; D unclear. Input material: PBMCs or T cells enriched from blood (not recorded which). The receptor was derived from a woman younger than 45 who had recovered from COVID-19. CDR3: CASSELAESTYEQYF. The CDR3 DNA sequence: TGTGCCAGCAGTGAATTGGCGGAATCAACCTACGAGCAGTACTTC.